The 29 T cell receptor beta chains given below trace back to one sample, sequenced in a study of cytomegalovirus exposure and HLA in healthy donors. 60 Vbeta and 13 Jbeta primers were used in PCR. Sequencing used immunoSEQ multiplex PCR; TCRdb keeps in-frame clones, though not all of them. The data show approximately 210,000 clones, with 65% to 85% seen just once and 1.5% to 2% held by the top ten. Sequencing was done on a sample of PBMCs. The source is a man aged 18 to 30 in good health and CMV-seronegative.

The J gene is TRBJ2-5, the V gene TRBV28; D possibly corresponds to TRBD2 (5 bases). V was pared by 5 bases and J by 11 bases, with 18 bases between. Germline loops: CDR1 MDHEN, CDR2 SYDVKM. The CDR3 contains 13 residues. Written as DNA, the CDR3 is TGTGCCAGCAGTGGCGCGGGCTCCTACGGGCAGTACTTC. Protein: CASSGAGSYGQYF.

The chain combines TRBV19 with TRBJ2-6; D uncertain. CDR3 length: 17 residues. Germline assignment: CDR1 LNHDA and CDR2 SQIVND (reference sequence). The V end lost 1 base, the J end lost 0 bases, and 10 bases lay between the germline ends. The CDR3, as DNA: TGTGCCAGTAGTATAGGATCTAACCCCTCTGGGGCCAACGTCCTGACTTTC. Its translation: CASSIGSNPSGANVLTF.

The chain combines TRBV5-6 with TRBJ1-4; tentative D call: TRBD1 (6 bases). The CDR3 is 14 residues long. CDR1 and CDR2 (germline): SGHDT, YYEEEE. With 2 bases removed from V and 8 bases from J, the gap between germline ends came to 13 bases. Written as DNA, the CDR3 is TGTGCCAGCAGCTTACCTCAGGGGCGGGAAAAACTGTTTTTT. Encoded protein: CASSLPQGREKLFF.

The chain is built from TRBV11-2 and TRBJ2-1; no clear D gene. Germline-derived CDR1 and CDR2 are SGHAT and FQNNGV. Between the trimmed V and J ends, which lost 5 bases and 5 bases, there was a span of 13 bases. The CDR3 spans 14 residues. The DNA of the CDR3 is TGTGCCAGCAGCACGGAAATAGCAGACAATGAGCAGTTCTTC. It yields the protein CASSTEIADNEQFF.

The chain couples TRBV4-3 to TRBJ2-7; 7 positions match TRBD2. In germline, CDR1 is LGHNA, CDR2 YSLEER. The junction had 10 bases not matched to a gene; V was cut back by 4 bases and J by 4 bases. This CDR3 comprises 15 residues. This CDR3 is CASSRQREVWYEQYF. The CDR3 DNA sequence: TGCGCCAGCAGCCGCCAGCGGGAAGTGTGGTACGAGCAGTACTTC.

CDR3 sequence: CASSPRTRKETQYF. The DNA for the CDR3 is TGTGCCAGCAGCCCGAGAACTAGAAAAGAGACCCAGTACTTC. This chain connects TRBV14 to TRBJ2-5; perhaps TRBD2 as D (5 bases). Germline CDR1 and CDR2: SGHDN and FVKESK. Trimming took off 4 bases at V and 3 bases at J, with 12 bases between the two ends. The CDR3 has 14 amino acids.

V gene TRBV2 combines with J gene TRBJ2-1; 11 bases fit TRBD2. J lost 6 bases, V lost 6 bases, and 10 bases had no gene match. Looked up from germline, CDR1 is SNHLY and CDR2 is FYNNEI. This CDR3 is built from 16 residues. The CDR3 loop reads CASRPSGGILRNEQFF. The CDR3 DNA follows: TGTGCCAGCAGGCCTAGCGGGGGGATCCTACGCAATGAGCAGTTCTTC.

This clone was detected a few times. The V call is TRBV7-9, the J call TRBJ1-1; weak D call: TRBD1 (6 bases). The CDR3 is 15 amino acids. V lost 1 base and J lost 2, with 11 bases in between. Germline assignment: CDR1 SEHNR and CDR2 FQNEAQ (reference sequence). The CDR3 DNA reads TGTGCCAGCAGCTTAGTTAGACAGGTAAACACTGAAGCTTTCTTT. Amino acid sequence: CASSLVRQVNTEAFF.

There are a few counts of this clone. The chain employs TRBV4-2 and TRBJ2-1, with D possibly being TRBD2 (6 bases). The CDR3 loop spans 14 amino acids. V lost 3 bases and J 3 bases, leaving 9 bases between the germline ends. CDR1 LGHNA and CDR2 YNFKEQ come from the germline V gene. For the CDR3, the DNA is TGTGCCAGCAGCCATGGCGGGGACTACAATGAGCAGTTCTTC. Its translation is CASSHGGDYNEQFF.

This rearrangement joins TRBV4-3 to TRBJ2-5; 8 nucleotides line up with TRBD2. Germline CDR1 is LGHNA and CDR2 is YSLEER. The trim removed 0 bases at V and 1 base at J, leaving 19 bases unmatched. The CDR3 spans 21 residues. The CDR3 loop reads CASSQDLLSISYGGAQETQYF. CDR3 DNA sequence: TGCGCCAGCAGCCAAGATTTATTGAGCATATCCTACGGGGGGGCCCAAGAGACCCAGTACTTC.

This chain links TRBV5-1 with TRBJ2-2; D not resolved. CDR3 size: 13 residues. Deletions cut 4 bases from V and 9 bases from J, with 13 bases between. Germline V gene sequence: CDR1 SGHRS, CDR2 YFSETQ. The CDR3 is CASSIDMAWELFF. The CDR3 DNA follows: TGCGCCAGCAGCATCGACATGGCCTGGGAGCTGTTTTTT.

The rearrangement links TRBV7-2 to TRBJ1-6; the D is unclear. CDR1 is SGHTA and CDR2 is FQGNSA in the germline V gene. V was cut by 4 bases and J by 1 base, with 11 bases left in between. There are 16 residues in the CDR3. DNA for the CDR3: TGTGCCAGCAGCTACTACCCGGTTTCCTATAATTCACCCCTCCACTTT. The encoded protein is CASSYYPVSYNSPLHF. Variable domain in full (rest from reference TRBV7-2 and TRBJ1-6): GAGVSQSPSNKVTEKGKDVELRCDPISGHTALYWYRQSLGQGLEFLIYFQGNSAPDKSGLPSDRFSAERTGGSVSTLTIQRTQQEDSAVYLCASSYYPVSYNSPLHFGNGTRLTVT.

The chain is built from TRBV4-1 and TRBJ1-5, with D unresolved. Germline loops: CDR1 MGHRA, CDR2 YSYEKL. The ends were cut back, 0 bases at V and 4 bases at J, with 7 bases in the middle. This CDR3 spans 14 amino acids. The CDR3 spells CASSQDRGNQPQHF. As DNA, the CDR3 is TGCGCCAGCAGCCAAGATAGAGGGAATCAGCCCCAGCATTTT.

Details on this clone: This sample includes further DNA sequences coding for the same CDR3. The J gene is TRBJ2-7, the V gene TRBV18; 11 bases match TRBD1. The germline gives CDR1 KGHSH, CDR2 LQKENI. CDR3 size: 14 residues. The V segment lost 3 bases and the J segment 3 bases; nucleotides outside the gene matches: 1. CDR3 DNA: TGTGCCAGCTCACCGGGGACAGGGGGCTACGAGCAGTACTTC. Translated, it gives CASSPGTGGYEQYF.

The chain is built from TRBV20-1 and TRBJ2-7; D may be TRBD2 (5 bases). The CDR3 sequence is 11 residues long. Germline lookup yields CDR1 DFQATT and CDR2 SNEGSKA (reference sequence). Trimming took 5 bases from V and 3 from J, leaving 8 bases between them. CDR3 DNA sequence: TGCAGTGCTCCGGACTTCTACGAGCAGTACTTC. Protein sequence: CSAPDFYEQYF.

In its sample, this clone ranks as medium-sized. The chain uses TRBV6-4 and TRBJ2-6; maybe TRBD1 (5 bases). Trimming pared 2 bases from V and 0 bases from J, leaving 5 bases between. CDR1 is MRHNA and CDR2 is SNTAGT in the germline V gene. The CDR3 is made up of 15 amino acids. This CDR3 reads CASSDDSSGANVLTF. The CDR3 DNA follows: TGTGCCAGCAGTGACGACAGCTCTGGGGCCAACGTCCTGACTTTC.

J is TRBJ2-1 and V is TRBV9; 13 nucleotides align to TRBD2. CDR1 is SGDLS, CDR2 YYNGEE, per germline. J was trimmed by 5 bases and V by 3 bases; bases with no gene match: 5. CDR3 length equals 16 residues. Written as DNA, the CDR3 is TGTGCCAGCAGCGCCTCCGGGACTAGCGGGAACAATGAGCAGTTCTTC. It codes for CASSASGTSGNNEQFF.

This rearrangement joins TRBV5-6 to TRBJ1-1; possibly TRBD1 for D (6 bases). This CDR3 spans 16 amino acids. Germline lookup yields CDR1 SGHDT and CDR2 YYEEEE. Deletions cut 2 bases from V and 0 bases from J, with 14 bases between. CDR3 sequence: CASSLMGAIMNTEAFF. The CDR3 bases are TGTGCCAGCAGCTTAATGGGGGCTATTATGAACACTGAAGCTTTCTTT.

The J gene is TRBJ1-2, the V gene TRBV2; perhaps TRBD1 as D (5 bases). V was pared by 0 bases and J by 8 bases, with 10 bases between. This CDR3 comprises 13 residues. CDR1 and CDR2 (germline): SNHLY, FYNNEI. The CDR3 spells CASSEALRGGYTF. The CDR3 region has the DNA TGTGCCAGCAGTGAAGCGCTTAGGGGAGGCTACACCTTC.

This chain connects TRBV5-6 to TRBJ2-1, with TRBD2 matching over 13 bases. The CDR3 loop spans 18 amino acids. The germline CDR1 and CDR2 sequences are SGHDT and YYEEEE. V was pared by 4 bases and J by 7 bases, with 14 bases of the junction left unmatched. The CDR3 DNA is TGTGCCAGCAGCCCGGGACTAGCGGGATGGTTACGGCAAAATGAGCAGTTCTTC. Translating it yields CASSPGLAGWLRQNEQFF.

The chain joins TRBV5-1 to TRBJ2-1; D might be TRBD2 (6 bases). The length of the CDR3 is 15 residues. Trimming cost V 3 bases and J 7 bases, with 17 bases left between them. Looked up from germline, CDR1 is SGHRS and CDR2 is YFSETQ. CDR3 DNA: TGCGCCAGCAGCTCGACGGTAACAGGAGGGAATGAGCAGTTCTTC. Its protein is CASSSTVTGGNEQFF.

The J gene is TRBJ1-3, the V gene TRBV28; no firm D call. Germline CDR1 MDHEN, CDR2 SYDVKM. CDR3 length equals 15 residues. Trimming left V 6 bases short and J 2 bases short, with 14 bases between. CDR3 sequence: CASSRSLGAGNTIYF. DNA for the CDR3: TGTGCCAGCAGCCGGTCACTAGGAGCTGGAAACACCATATATTTT.

The chain couples TRBV11-2 to TRBJ2-3; no firm D call. This CDR3 has 11 residues. Germline CDR1 SGHAT, CDR2 FQNNGV. V lost 4 bases, J lost 5 bases, and 4 bases lay in between. Here the CDR3 reads CASSSRDTQYF. The CDR3, as DNA: TGTGCCAGCAGCTCGAGAGATACGCAGTATTTT.

In its sample, this clone was seen once. The chain couples TRBV11-1 to TRBJ2-5; possible D gene TRBD2, 6 bases. V was pared by 3 bases and J by 2 bases, with 10 bases between. This CDR3 has 14 amino acids. Looked up from germline, CDR1 is SGHAT and CDR2 is FQDESV (reference sequence). The CDR3: CASSFERAQETQYF. Written as DNA, the CDR3 is TGTGCCAGCAGCTTCGAGCGGGCTCAAGAGACCCAGTACTTC. Full variable domain (outside the CDR3, taken from reference TRBV11-1 and TRBJ2-5): EAEVAQSPRYKITEKSQAVAFWCDPISGHATLYWYRQILGQGPELLVQFQDESVVDDSQLPKDRFSAERLKGVDSTLKIQPAELGDSAMYLCASSFERAQETQYFGPGTRLLVL.

The chain joins TRBV2 to TRBJ2-2, with 8 bases identical to TRBD1. CDR3 size: 13 residues. Per the germline V gene, CDR1 is SNHLY and CDR2 is FYNNEI. V was pared by 11 bases and J by 7 bases, with 9 bases of the junction left unmatched. The DNA for the CDR3 is TGTGCCGGATCCAGACAGGGGAACGGGGAGCTGTTTTTT. Protein sequence: CAGSRQGNGELFF.

The chain couples TRBV5-1 to TRBJ2-1; 10 positions match TRBD1. In germline, CDR1 is SGHRS, CDR2 YFSETQ. The CDR3 contains 19 residues. V gave up 0 bases and J gave up 0 bases; unmatched junction bases: 9. The CDR3 reads CASSLGTGGSLSSYNEQFF. The DNA of the CDR3 is TGCGCCAGCAGCTTGGGGACAGGGGGATCTCTAAGCTCCTACAATGAGCAGTTCTTC.

The chain joins TRBV7-9 to TRBJ2-7, with TRBD2 matching 10 bases. The J segment lost 3 bases and the V segment lost 5 bases, leaving 4 bases of the junction unmatched. Germline CDR1 is SEHNR and CDR2 is FQNEAQ (reference sequence). The CDR3 consists of 14 residues. The CDR3 DNA follows: TGTGCCAGCAGCCGCGGACTAGCGGTCTACGAGCAGTACTTC. Protein: CASSRGLAVYEQYF.

This clone was found once. This chain links TRBV10-3 with TRBJ1-6; possible D gene TRBD1, 6 bases. V lost 3 bases to trimming and J lost 4 bases, with 10 bases between them. Germline CDR1 ENHRY, CDR2 SYGVKD. CDR3 length: 15 amino acids. This CDR3 is CAISERQEYNSPLHF. CDR3 nucleotide sequence: TGTGCCATCAGTGAAAGACAGGAGTATAATTCACCCCTCCACTTT.

V usage is TRBV9 and J usage is TRBJ2-7; D unclear. Germline CDR1 and CDR2: SGDLS and YYNGEE. Deletions cut 0 bases from V and 2 bases from J, with 9 bases between. There are 14 residues in the CDR3. For the CDR3, the DNA is TGTGCCAGCAGCGTAGATCCCAGTCCCTACGAGCAGTACTTC. Its translation is CASSVDPSPYEQYF.